This T cell receptor (beta chain) was observed in a study of Ad26.COV2.S vaccination and SARS-CoV-2 variants. As concerns this clone: Its antigen is still unknown.

Sequencing was performed with immunoSEQ multiplex PCR; in TCRdb, only in-frame clones are kept and a portion is missing. The data hold about half a million clones, with 89% observed a single time. Treatment meaning: roughly 20 received Ad26.COV2.S at low or high dose, single or two shots; 5 received placebo; per-sample allocation not given. On day 63 after the first injection, vaccine and placebo recipients gave samples. Cohort 1b enrolled adults aged 18-55 years in Boston. The vaccine antigen was prefusion-stabilized Wuhan SARS-CoV-2 spike. General study points: Spike-specific TCR breadth was greater in vaccine than placebo recipients.

CDR1 KGHSH and CDR2 LQKENI come from the germline V gene. J gave up 7 bases and V 0 bases, and 9 bases lay outside the gene matches. The CDR3 runs to 16 residues. The genes are TRBV18 and TRBJ2-5, with TRBD2 matching over 9 bases. This clonotype originated in a person aged 18-60 years who received the Ad26.COV2.S COVID-19 vaccine or a placebo. Source: peripheral blood, taken in a trial of Ad26.COV2.S vaccine versus placebo. The CDR3 sequence: CASSPPRTSDYVTQYF. The CDR3 region has the DNA TGTGCCAGCTCACCACCAAGGACTAGCGATTATGTGACCCAGTACTTC.